This section outlines one T cell receptor (beta chain) sequence together with its context. This specimen comes from a study of T-cell reconstitution after alpha-beta-depleted transplantation in children. For TCRbeta, the library was prepared with unique molecular identifiers. TCRdb used MiXCR to reprocess the PCR reads, holding one entry per CDR3 protein. The table shows 500,000 or so distinct CDR3 sequences, with 30% to 35% occurring only once. V shed 6 bases and J shed 0 bases, with 10 bases lying between them. CDR1 and CDR2 from the germline V gene are MNHNS and SASEGT. The CDR3 extends over 14 amino acids.

The sample consisted of PBMCs from the stem cell graft donor, taken from the stem cell graft. This chain uses TRBV6-1 with TRBJ2-3; TRBD2 is a possible D gene (5 bases). The clonotype comes from a human donor who donated a stem cell graft to a child with aplastic anemia. The CDR3 nucleotides are TGTGCCAGCAGGTGGACTCCAAGCACAGATACGCAGTATTTT. Translating gives CASRWTPSTDTQYF.